The sequence of this T cell receptor (beta chain) was determined in a study of blood T cells in healthy people across ages. As for the study in general: The capture of about one barcoded beta molecule per two T cells was achieved by template switching.

Overall study findings and caveats: Comparison with aged donors showed that long-lived donors had more naive CD4+ cells and higher diversity. Unsorted PBMCs prevented conclusive naive versus antigen-experienced comparison.

As concerns this clonotype: The antigen is not known.

Trimming removed 6 bases from V and 5 bases from J; junction bases left unmatched: 6. In germline, CDR1 is ENHRY, CDR2 SYGVKD. CDR3 size: 15 residues. Combining a sample-barcoded 5' primer with a J-beta primer mix, a second PCR ran for roughly 6 to 12 cycles. Via MiXCR, TCRdb re-called the 5' RACE reads, giving one row per CDR3 protein. The sample has some 850,000 distinct CDR3 sequences, about 26% seen once. These data also formed part of another study, on T cells of mothers and their children. That paper notes: Each child gave around 3 million TCR beta CDR3 reads (each mother, over 9.5 million).

The chain carries TRBV10-3 and TRBJ2-3, with 12 bases lining up with TRBD2. Material for sequencing was blood. This receptor was taken from a boy younger than 18 in good health. The CDR3 coding sequence is TGTGCCATCAGAGGGACTAGCGGGCGTCAAGATACGCAGTATTTT. The encoded protein is CAIRGTSGRQDTQYF.